This T cell receptor (beta chain) was profiled in a study of shared clonotypes between healthy human individuals. Study-wide results and caveats: Sharing across a few donors was seen in roughly 5% of naive CD4 clonotypes.

The V gene lost 6 bases and the J gene lost 2 bases, with 14 bases spanning the gap. The CDR3 runs 14 residues. Germline values: CDR1 MRHNA, CDR2 SNTAGT. As for this clone: What it recognizes is unknown.

Method: immunoSEQ multiplex PCR; TCRdb's copy keeps in-frame clones and lacks some. Of about 1.9 million clones in the sample, about 93% were seen once. Selected positively for CCR7 and CD45RO-negative, naive CD8 cells excluded terminally differentiated effector memory CD45RA+ cells. Specimen: naive CD8+ T cells from PBMCs. The TCR originated in a man between 18 and 35 years old in good health. Some clones in this sample may be carry-over from other donors' samples. The V gene is TRBV6-4, the J gene TRBJ2-7; D call uncertain. CDR3 loop: CASSLHPPAYEQYF. The DNA of the CDR3 is TGTGCCAGCAGCTTACACCCTCCGGCCTACGAGCAGTACTTC.